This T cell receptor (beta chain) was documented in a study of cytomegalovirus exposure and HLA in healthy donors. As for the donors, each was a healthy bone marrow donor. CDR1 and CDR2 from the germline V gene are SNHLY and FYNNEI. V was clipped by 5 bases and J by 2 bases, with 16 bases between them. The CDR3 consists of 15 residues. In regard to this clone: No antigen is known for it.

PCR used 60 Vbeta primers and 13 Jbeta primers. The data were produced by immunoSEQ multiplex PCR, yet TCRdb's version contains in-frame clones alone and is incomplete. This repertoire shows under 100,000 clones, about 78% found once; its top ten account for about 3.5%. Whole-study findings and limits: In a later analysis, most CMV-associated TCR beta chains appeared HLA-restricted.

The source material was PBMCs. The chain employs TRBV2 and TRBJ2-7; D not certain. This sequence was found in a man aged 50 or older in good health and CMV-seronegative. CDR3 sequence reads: CASSTLDLRPYEQYF. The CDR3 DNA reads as TGTGCCAGCAGTACGCTTGATTTGAGGCCCTACGAGCAGTACTTC.